Listed below are T cell receptor beta chains from one sample, sequenced in a study of blood T cells in healthy people across ages. TCRdb passed the 5' RACE reads through MiXCR, listing each CDR3 protein once. The table has about 1.5 million distinct CDR3 sequences, roughly 40% seen once. The specimen sequenced was blood. These TCRs come from a woman in her late teens or twenties in good health. CDR3s include the opening cysteine and the closing phenylalanine or tryptophan.

TRBV5-1,CASSSTPGQVLYGYTF
TRBV28,CASSFTSGRTRETQYF
TRBV6-1,CASSEGGLAFSRTDTQYF
TRBV5-5,CASSPETGPNYGYTF
TRBV5-1,CASSSSQGASDTQYF
TRBV10-3,CAISEGGTGGMNEQFF
TRBV27,CASSYGTPWTEQYF
TRBV11-2,CASSFRSSYNEQFF
TRBV5-6,CASGLSSVGTGGPEQYF
TRBV12-3/TRBV12-4,CASNLAGGLSYEQYF
TRBV5-1,CASSLDRASTNEKLFF
TRBV7-2,CASSADWGDYEQYF
TRBV6-5,CASSRTLTGGGYGYTF
TRBV3-1,CASSQVLGMGWTQYF
TRBV12-3/TRBV12-4,CASSLPQGNSPLHF
TRBV25-1,CASMDTRTDTQYF
TRBV7-2,CASSEITFRGEQYF
TRBV7-2,CASSLGWGLAGPQVETQYF
TRBV20-1,CSAKSGGSHGQYF
TRBV5-1,CASWPGSSGGGNTEAFF
TRBV20-1,CSARGWGRWTLTTQYF
TRBV5-1,CASTGHDEAFF
TRBV7-9,CASSLEDGPYGYTF
TRBV25-1,CASSEYTRTDTQYF
TRBV28,CASSMPRDSVYEQYF
TRBV6-5,CASEKAGQETQYF
TRBV2,CACKAVAGGLYNEQFF
TRBV12-3/TRBV12-4,CASSLALLGAQYF
TRBV12-3/TRBV12-4,CASSLGDRATEAFF
TRBV11-2,CASSPSGAGGYTF
TRBV5-1,CASSLNRGRTYNEQFF
TRBV29-1,CSVEGTLAGTDTQYF
TRBV5-6,CASSLVGQAGNQPQHF
TRBV10-3,CAISALTGAGGYTF
TRBV4-1,CASSFAPSGIGNEQFF
TRBV20-1,CSASGTGTSATDTQYF
TRBV27,CASSRDLMNTEAFF
TRBV12-3/TRBV12-4,CASSRGEGVEQYF
TRBV6-1,CASSIGTVGDTQYF
TRBV19,CANSVLGVYNEQYF
TRBV21-1,CASSKSRLPRTLAKNIQYF
TRBV29-1,CSVEDLIRATSTDTQYF
TRBV2,CASTGTSGSTDTQYF
TRBV27,CASRALSSYEQYF
TRBV27,CASGSRVTDTQYF
TRBV7-2,CASSPESGRTDTQYF